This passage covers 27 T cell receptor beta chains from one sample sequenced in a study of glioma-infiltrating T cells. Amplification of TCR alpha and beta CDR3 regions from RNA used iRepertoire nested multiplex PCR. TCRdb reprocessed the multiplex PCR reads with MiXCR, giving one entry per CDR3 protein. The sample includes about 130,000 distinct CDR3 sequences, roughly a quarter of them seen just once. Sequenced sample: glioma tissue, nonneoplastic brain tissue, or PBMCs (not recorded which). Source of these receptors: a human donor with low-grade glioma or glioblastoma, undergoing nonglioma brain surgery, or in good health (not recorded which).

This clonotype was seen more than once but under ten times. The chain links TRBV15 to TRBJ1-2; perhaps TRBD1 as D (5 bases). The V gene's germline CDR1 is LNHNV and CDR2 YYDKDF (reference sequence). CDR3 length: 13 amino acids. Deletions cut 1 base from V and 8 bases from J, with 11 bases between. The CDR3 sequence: CATSRAGTRGYTF. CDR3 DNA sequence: TGTGCCACCAGCAGAGCAGGGACGAGAGGCTACACCTTC.

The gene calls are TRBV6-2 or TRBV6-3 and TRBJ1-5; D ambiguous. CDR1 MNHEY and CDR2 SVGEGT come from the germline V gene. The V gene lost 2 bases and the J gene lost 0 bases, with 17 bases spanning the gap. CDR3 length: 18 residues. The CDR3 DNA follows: TGTGCCAGCAGTTACCCGGGCCGGACGGATCCTAGCAATCAGCCCCAGCATTTT. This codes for CASSYPGRTDPSNQPQHF.

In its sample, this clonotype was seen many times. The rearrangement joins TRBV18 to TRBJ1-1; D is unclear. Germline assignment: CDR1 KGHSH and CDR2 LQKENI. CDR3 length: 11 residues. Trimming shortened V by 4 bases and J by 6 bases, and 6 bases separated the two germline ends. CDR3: CASSQYPEAFF. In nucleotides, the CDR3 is TGTGCCAGCTCACAGTACCCTGAAGCTTTCTTT. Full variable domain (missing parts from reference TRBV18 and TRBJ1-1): NAGVMQNPRHLVRRRGQEARLRCSPMKGHSHVYWYRQLPEEGLKFMVYLQKENIIDESGMPKERFSAEFPKEGPSILRIQQVVRGDSAAYFCASSQYPEAFFGQGTRLTVV.

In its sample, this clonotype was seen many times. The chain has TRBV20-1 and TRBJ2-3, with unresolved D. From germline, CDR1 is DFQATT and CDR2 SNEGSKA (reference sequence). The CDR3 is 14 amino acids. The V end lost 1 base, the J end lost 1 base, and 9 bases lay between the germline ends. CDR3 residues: CSARASWGTDTQYF. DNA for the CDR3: TGCAGTGCTAGAGCCAGCTGGGGCACAGATACGCAGTATTTT.

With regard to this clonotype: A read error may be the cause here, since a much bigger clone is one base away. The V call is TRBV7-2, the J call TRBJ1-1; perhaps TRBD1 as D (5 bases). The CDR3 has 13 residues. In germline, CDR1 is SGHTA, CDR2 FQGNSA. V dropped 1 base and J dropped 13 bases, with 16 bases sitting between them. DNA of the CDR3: TGTGCCAGCAGCTTAGATGGCAGGTGGCAGGGTTTCTTT. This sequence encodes CASSLDGRWQGFF.

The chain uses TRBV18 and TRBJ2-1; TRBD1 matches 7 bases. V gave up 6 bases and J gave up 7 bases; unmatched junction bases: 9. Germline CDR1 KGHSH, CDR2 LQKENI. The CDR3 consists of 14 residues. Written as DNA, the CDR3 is TGTGCCAGCTCGCTGGGACAGTCCACTAATGAGCAGTTCTTC. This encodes CASSLGQSTNEQFF. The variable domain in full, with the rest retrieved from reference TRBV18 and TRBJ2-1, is NAGVMQNPRHLVRRRGQEARLRCSPMKGHSHVYWYRQLPEEGLKFMVYLQKENIIDESGMPKERFSAEFPKEGPSILRIQQVVRGDSAAYFCASSLGQSTNEQFFGPGTRLTVL.

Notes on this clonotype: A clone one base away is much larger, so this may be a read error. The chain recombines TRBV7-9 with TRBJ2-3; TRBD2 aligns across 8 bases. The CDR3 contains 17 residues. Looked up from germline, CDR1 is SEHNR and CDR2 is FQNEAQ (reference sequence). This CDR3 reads CASSFLSGTSHTGTQYF. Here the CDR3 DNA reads TGTGCCAGCAGCTTTCTGTCCGGGACTAGTCATACAGGTACGCAGTATTTT.

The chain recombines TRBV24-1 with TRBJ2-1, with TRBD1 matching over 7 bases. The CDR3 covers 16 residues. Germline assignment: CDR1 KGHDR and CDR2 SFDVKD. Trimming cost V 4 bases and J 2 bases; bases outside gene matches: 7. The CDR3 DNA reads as TGTGCCACCAGTGACAGGGACAGTCGGACCTACAATGAGCAGTTCTTC. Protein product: CATSDRDSRTYNEQFF.

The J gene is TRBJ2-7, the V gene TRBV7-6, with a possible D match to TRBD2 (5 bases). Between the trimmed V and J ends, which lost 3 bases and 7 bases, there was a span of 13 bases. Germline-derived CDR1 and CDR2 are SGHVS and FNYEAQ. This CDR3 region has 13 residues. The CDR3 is CASSLEPGWEQYV. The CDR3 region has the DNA TGTGCCAGCAGCTTGGAACCGGGGTGGGAGCAGTACGTC.

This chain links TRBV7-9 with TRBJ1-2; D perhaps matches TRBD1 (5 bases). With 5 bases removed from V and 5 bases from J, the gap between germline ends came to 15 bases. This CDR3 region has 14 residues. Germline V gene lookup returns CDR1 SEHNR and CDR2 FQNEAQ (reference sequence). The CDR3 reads CASSATGTVYGYTF. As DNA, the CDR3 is TGTGCCAGCAGCGCCACCGGGACTGTGTATGGCTACACCTTC. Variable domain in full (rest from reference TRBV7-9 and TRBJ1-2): DTGVSQNPRHKITKRGQNVTFRCDPISEHNRLYWYRQTLGQGPEFLTYFQNEAQLEKSRLLSDRFSAERPKGSFSTLEIQRTEQGDSAMYLCASSATGTVYGYTFGSGTRLTVV.

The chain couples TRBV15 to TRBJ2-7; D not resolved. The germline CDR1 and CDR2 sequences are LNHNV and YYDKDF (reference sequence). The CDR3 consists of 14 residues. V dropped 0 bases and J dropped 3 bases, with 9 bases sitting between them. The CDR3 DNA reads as TGTGCCACCAGCAGAGATCATCTGTACTACGAGCAGTACGTC. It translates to CATSRDHLYYEQYV.

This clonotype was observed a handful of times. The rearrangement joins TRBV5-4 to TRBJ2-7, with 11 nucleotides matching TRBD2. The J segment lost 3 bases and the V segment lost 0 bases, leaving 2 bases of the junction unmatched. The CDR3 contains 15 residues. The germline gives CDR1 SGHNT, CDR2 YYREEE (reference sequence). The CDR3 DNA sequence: TGTGCCAGCAGCTTGGGACTAGCGGGGAGCTACGAGCAGTACGTC. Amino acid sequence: CASSLGLAGSYEQYV.

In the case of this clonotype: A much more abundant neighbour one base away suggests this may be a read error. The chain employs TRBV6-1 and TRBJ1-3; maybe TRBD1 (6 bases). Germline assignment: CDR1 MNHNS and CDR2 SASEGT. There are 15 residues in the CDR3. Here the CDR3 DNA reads TGTGCCAGCAGGCCGACAGGAAACTCTGGAGACACCATATATTTT. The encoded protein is CASRPTGNSGDTIYF.

CDR3 protein: CASSERRGRNQPQHF. DNA of the CDR3: TGCGCCAGCAGTGAGCGAAGGGGTCGCAATCAGCCCCAGCATTTT. This chain connects TRBV10-1 to TRBJ1-5; D may be TRBD1 (5 bases). Looked up from germline, CDR1 is WNHNN and CDR2 is SYGVQD (reference sequence). V lost 2 bases to trimming and J lost 2 bases, with 10 bases between them. This CDR3 region has 15 residues.

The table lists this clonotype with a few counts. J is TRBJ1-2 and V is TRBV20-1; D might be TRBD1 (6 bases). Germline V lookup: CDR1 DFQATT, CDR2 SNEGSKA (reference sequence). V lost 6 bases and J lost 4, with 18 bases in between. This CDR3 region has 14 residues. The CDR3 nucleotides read TGCAGTGCGACGCTAGGCGGGGGCCTCTATGGCTACACCTTC. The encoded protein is CSATLGGGLYGYTF.

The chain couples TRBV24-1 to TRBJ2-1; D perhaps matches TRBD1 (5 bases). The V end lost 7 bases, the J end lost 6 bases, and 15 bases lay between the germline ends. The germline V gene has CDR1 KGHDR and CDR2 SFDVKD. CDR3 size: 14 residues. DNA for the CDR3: TGTGCCACCAGAGGAAAGGGGTTTGGCAATGAGCAGTTCTTC. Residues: CATRGKGFGNEQFF.

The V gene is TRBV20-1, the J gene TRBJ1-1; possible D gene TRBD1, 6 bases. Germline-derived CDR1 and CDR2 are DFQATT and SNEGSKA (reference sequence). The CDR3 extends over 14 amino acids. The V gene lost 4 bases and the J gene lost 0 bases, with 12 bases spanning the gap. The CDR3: CSAIPEGVNTEAFF. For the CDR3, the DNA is TGCAGTGCTATCCCAGAGGGGGTGAACACTGAAGCTTTCTTT.

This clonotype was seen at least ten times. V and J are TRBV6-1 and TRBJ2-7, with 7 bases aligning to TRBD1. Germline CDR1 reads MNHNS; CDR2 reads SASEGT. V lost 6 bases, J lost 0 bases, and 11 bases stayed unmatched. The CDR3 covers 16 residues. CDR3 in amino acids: CASSPTGQVSSYEQYV. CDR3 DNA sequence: TGTGCCAGCAGCCCTACTGGACAGGTGAGCTCCTACGAGCAGTACGTC.

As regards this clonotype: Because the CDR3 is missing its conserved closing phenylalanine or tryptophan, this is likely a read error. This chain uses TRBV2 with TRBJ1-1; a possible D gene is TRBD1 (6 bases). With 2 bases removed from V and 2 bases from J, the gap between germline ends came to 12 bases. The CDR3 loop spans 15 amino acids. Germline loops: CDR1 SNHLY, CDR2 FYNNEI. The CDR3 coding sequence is TGTGCCAGCAGTGAACTCAGGGGCGCAAACACTGAAGCTTTCTCT. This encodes CASSELRGANTEAFS.

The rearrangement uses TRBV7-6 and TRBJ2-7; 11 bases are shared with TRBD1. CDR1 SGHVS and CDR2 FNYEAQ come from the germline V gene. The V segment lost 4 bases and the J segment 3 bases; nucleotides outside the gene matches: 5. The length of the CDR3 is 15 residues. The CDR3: CASSSGQGGLYEQYV. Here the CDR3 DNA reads TGTGCCAGCAGCTCGGGACAGGGGGGCCTCTACGAGCAGTACGTC.

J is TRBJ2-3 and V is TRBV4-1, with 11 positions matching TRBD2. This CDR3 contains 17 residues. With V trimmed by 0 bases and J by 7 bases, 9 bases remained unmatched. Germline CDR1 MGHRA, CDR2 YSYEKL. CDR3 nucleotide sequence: TGCGCCAGCAGCCAAGATGTTCCCGGGACTAGCGGAAATACGCAGTATTTT. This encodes CASSQDVPGTSGNTQYF.

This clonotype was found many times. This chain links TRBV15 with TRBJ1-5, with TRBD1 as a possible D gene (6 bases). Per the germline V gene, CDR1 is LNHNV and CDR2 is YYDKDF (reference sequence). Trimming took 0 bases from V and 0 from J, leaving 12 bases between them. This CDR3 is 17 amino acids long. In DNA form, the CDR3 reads TGTGCCACCAGCAGAGATCCCCGGGACACTAGCAATCAGCCCCAGCATTTT. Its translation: CATSRDPRDTSNQPQHF.

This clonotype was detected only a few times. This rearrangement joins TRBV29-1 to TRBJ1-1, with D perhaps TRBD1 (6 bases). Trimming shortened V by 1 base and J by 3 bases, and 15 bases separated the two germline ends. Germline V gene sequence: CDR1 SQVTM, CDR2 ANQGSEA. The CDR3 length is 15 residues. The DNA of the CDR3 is TGCAGCGTTGAAGTCAGGGGCAGGTTCGACACTGAAGCTTTCTTT. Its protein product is CSVEVRGRFDTEAFF.

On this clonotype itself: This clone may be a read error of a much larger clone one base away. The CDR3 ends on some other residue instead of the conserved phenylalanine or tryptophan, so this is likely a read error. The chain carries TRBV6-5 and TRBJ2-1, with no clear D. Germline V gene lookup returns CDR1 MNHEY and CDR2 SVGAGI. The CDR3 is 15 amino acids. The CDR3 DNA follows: TGTGCCAGCAGTAACTCACATCCCTCCTACAATGAGCAGTTCTCC. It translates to CASSNSHPSYNEQFS.

This CDR3 reads CATSDSLSGEFGTDTQYF. CDR3 bases: TGTGCCACCAGTGATTCGCTCAGCGGGGAGTTTGGCACAGATACGCAGTATTTT. The chain carries TRBV24-1 and TRBJ2-3, with 7 bases that match TRBD2. The CDR3 spans 18 residues. Germline V CDR1 and CDR2: KGHDR, SFDVKD. The V segment lost 2 bases and the J segment 1 base; nucleotides outside the gene matches: 11.

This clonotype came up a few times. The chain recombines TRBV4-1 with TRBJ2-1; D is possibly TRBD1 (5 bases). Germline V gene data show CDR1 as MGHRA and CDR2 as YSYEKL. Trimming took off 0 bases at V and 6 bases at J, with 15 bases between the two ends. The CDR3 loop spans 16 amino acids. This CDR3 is CASSQDPGQGTNEQFF. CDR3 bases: TGCGCCAGCAGCCAAGATCCCGGTCAGGGAACCAATGAGCAGTTCTTC.

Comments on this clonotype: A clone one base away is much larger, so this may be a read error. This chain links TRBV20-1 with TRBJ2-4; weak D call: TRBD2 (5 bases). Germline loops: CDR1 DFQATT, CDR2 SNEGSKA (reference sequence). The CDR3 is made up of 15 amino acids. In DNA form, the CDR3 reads TGCAGTGCTAGTGATAGTAACCTAGCCAAAAACATTAAGTACTTC. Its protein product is CSASDSNLAKNIKYF.